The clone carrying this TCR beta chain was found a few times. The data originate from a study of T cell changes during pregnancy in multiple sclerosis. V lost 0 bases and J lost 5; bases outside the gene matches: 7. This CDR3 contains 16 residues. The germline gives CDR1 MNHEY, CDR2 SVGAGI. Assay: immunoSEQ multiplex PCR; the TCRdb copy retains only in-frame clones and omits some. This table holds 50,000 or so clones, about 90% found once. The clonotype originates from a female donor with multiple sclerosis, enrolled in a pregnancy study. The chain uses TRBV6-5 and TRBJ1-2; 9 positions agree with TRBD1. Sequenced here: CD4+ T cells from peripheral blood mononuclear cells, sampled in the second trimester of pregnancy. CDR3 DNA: TGTGCCAGCAGTTACTCCATAGTAGGACAGGGGTATGGCTACACCTTC. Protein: CASSYSIVGQGYGYTF.